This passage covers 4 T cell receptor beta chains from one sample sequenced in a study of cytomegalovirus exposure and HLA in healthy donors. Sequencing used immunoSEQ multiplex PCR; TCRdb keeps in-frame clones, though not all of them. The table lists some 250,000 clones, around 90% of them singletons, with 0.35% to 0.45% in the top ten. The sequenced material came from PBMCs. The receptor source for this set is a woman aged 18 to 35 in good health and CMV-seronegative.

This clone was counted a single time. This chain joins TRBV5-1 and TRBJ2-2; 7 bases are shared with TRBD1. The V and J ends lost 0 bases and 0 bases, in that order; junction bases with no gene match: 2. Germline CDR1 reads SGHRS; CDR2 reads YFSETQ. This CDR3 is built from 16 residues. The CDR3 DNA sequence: TGCGCCAGCAGCTTGGGAGGGACAGCGAACACCGGGGAGCTGTTTTTT. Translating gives CASSLGGTANTGELFF.

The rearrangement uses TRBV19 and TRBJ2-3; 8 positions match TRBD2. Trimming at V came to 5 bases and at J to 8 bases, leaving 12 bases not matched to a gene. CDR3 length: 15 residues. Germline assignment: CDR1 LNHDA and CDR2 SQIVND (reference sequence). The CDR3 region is CASSWSGGSGTTQYF. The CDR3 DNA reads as TGTGCCAGTAGTTGGAGCGGGGGCTCGGGCACTACGCAGTATTTT.

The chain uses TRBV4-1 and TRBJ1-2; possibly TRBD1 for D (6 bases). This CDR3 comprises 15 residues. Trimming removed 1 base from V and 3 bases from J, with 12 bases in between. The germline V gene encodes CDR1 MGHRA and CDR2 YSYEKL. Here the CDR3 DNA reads TGCGCCAGCAGCCAAGGACAGGTCGAACACTATGGCTACACCTTC. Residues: CASSQGQVEHYGYTF.

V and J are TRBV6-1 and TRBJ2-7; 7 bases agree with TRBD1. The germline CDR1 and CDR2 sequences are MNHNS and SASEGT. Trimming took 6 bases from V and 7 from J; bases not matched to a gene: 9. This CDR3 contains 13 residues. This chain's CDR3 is CASRDRALREQYV. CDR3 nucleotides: TGTGCCAGCAGAGACAGGGCCCTACGGGAGCAGTACGTC.